This T cell receptor (beta chain) was found in a study of blood T cell repertoires in COVID-19 (TCRdb year 2020). Turning to the overall study: Samples from collaborators originated in the United States, Italy and Spain and spanned both the acute and convalescent phases of COVID-19. The prospective study material was composed of cDNA or gDNA derived from T cells, B-cell-depleted T cells, or PBMCs. Deeply sampled blood TCRbeta repertoires from subjects exposed to, actively infected with, or recovered from COVID-19 were included in the dataset. A freely available public database, intended as a resource for researchers studying the immune response to SARS-CoV-2, is where the repertoires were released. Samples were obtained from the ongoing ImmuneRACE study (first 160 participants) and from 1,200 or so subjects provided by 6 global collaborators. A de-identified subject ID, COVID-19 status, age in years and sex were almost always included in the sample metadata. Where HLA class I and class II types were available, the types were taken from metadata supplied by the sample provider, not from assay-based typing.

General findings and caveats noted by the study authors: The amount of clinical and demographic metadata varied by source and participant and was provided uncurated.

TCRbeta CDR3 regions were amplified from genomic DNA by means of the immunoSEQ Assay, a bias-controlled multiplex PCR. The authors' pipeline ran thus. The number of nucleated cells in each sample was estimated from the amplification of reference gene primers within the assay. Sequence reads were collapsed and filtered to measure the absolute abundance of every unique TCRbeta CDR3 rearrangement. For each sample, productive Simpson clonality was calculated by taking the square root of Simpson's diversity index across productive rearrangements. In TCRdb, the immuneACCESS table is reduced to in-frame sequences with V and J assigned. These tables do not hold every clone; where another copy was compared, an unresolved V gene accounts for under half, and the others remain unexplained. The DNA was the basis for D and trimming; V, J and clone size are from that table. For this sample there are a few hundred thousand clones; 86% appear just once. The ten largest clones represent approximately 4% of the sample.

The CDR3 numbers 17 residues from cysteine through phenylalanine. Solely the CDR3 DNA is kept, with 51 bases framed from the first base. The CDR1 and CDR2 encoded by the germline V gene are LGHNA and YNFKEQ. Trimming at the junction amounts to 5 bases on V and 0 bases on J, and the germline ends lie 17 bases apart. Only a few counts were recorded for this clone. Its target antigen remains unknown. No base-level quality is on record; no much larger clone is a single base apart. The collaborating institutions used their own protocols to collect whole blood in K2EDTA tubes. For TCRbeta analysis, collaborator samples were shipped as frozen whole blood, as isolated PBMCs, or as DNA extracted from either sample type.

The chain employs TRBV4-2 and TRBJ1-3; the D gene is not confidently resolved. The sequence was collected from a man between 18 and 29 years old with active or convalescent COVID-19. Sequenced input: peripheral blood. At the DNA level, the sequence is TGTGCCAGCAGCTCGATGATGGGCAAAAGCTCTGGAAACACCATATATTTT. The translation is CASSSMMGKSSGNTIYF.